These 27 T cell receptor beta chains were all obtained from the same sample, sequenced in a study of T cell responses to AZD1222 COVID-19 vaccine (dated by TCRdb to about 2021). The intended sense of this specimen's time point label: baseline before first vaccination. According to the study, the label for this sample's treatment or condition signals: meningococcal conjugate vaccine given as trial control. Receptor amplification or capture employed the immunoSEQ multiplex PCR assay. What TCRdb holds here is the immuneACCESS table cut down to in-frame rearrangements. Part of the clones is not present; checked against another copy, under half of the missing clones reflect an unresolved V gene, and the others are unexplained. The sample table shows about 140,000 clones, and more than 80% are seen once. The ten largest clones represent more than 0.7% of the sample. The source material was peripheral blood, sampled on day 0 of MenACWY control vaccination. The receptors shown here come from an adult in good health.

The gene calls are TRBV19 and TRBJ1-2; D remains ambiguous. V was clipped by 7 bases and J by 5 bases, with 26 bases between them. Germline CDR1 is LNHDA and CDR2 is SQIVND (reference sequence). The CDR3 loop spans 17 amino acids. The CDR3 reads CASTTPGDSYIPYGYTF. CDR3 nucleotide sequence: TGTGCCAGTACCACCCCCGGAGACTCCTACATCCCTTATGGCTACACCTTC.

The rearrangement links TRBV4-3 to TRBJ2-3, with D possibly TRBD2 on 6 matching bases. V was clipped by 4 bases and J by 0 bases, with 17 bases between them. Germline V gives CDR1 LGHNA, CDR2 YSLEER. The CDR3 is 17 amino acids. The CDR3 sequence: CASSLRGPSASTDTQYF. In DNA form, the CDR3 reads TGCGCCAGCAGCCTCAGAGGACCTAGCGCTAGCACAGATACGCAGTATTTT.

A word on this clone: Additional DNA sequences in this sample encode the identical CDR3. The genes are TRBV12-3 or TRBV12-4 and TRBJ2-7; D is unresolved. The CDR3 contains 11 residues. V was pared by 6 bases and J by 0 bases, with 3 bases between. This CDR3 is CASSYSYEQYF. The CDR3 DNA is TGTGCCAGCAGCTACTCCTACGAGCAGTACTTC.

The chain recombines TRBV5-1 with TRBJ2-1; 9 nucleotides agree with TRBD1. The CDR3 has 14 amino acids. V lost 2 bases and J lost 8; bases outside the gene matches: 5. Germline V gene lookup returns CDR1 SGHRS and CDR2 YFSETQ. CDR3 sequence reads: CASSFGTGLDEQFF. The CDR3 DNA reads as TGCGCCAGCAGCTTCGGGACAGGGTTAGATGAGCAGTTCTTC.

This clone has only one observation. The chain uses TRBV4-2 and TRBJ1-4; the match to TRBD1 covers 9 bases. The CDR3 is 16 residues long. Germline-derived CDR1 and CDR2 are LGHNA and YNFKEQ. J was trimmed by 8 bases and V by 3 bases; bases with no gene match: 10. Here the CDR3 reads CASSHSTGQGGEKLFF. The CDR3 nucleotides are TGTGCCAGCAGCCACTCCACGGGACAGGGTGGAGAAAAACTGTTTTTT.

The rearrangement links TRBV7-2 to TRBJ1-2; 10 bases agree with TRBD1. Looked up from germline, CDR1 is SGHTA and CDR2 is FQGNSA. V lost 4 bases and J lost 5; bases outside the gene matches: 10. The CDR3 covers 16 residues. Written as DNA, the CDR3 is TGTGCCAGCAGCTCCCTCGGTGGACAGGGGGGATATGGCTACACCTTC. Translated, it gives CASSSLGGQGGYGYTF.

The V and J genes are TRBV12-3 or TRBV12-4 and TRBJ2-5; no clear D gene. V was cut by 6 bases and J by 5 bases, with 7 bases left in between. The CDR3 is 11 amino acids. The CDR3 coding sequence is TGTGCCAGCAGCTCGGTGGAGACCCAGTACTTC. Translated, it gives CASSSVETQYF.

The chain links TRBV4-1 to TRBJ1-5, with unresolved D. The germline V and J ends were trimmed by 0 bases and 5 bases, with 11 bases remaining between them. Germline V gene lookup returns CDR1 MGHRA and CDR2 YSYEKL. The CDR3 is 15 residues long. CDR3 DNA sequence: TGCGCCAGCAGCCAAGAGCCTCCTAGTGATCAGCCCCAGCATTTT. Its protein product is CASSQEPPSDQPQHF.

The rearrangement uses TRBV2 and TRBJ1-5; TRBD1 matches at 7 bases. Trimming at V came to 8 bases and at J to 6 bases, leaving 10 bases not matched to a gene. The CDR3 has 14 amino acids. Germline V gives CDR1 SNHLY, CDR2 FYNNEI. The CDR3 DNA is TGTGCCAGCCAGAGAGACAGGGAATCTCAGCCCCAGCATTTT. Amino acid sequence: CASQRDRESQPQHF.

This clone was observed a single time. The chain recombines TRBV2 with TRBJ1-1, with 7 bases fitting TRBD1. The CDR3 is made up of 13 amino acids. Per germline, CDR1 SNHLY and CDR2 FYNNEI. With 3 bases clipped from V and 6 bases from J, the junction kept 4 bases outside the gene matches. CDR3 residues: CASSDKGAAEAFF. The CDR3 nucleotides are TGTGCCAGCAGTGACAAGGGGGCGGCTGAAGCTTTCTTT.

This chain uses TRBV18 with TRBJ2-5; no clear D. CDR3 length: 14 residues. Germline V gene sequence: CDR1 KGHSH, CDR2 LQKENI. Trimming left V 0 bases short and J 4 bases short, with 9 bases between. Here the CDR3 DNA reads TGTGCCAGCTCACCACCGAGTATTGGAGAGACCCAGTACTTC. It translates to CASSPPSIGETQYF.

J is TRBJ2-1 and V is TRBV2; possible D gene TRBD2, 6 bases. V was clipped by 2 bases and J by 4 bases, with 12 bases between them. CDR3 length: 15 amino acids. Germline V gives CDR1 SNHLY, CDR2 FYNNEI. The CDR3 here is CASSELRGVYNEQFF. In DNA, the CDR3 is TGTGCCAGCAGTGAACTCCGCGGGGTTTACAATGAGCAGTTCTTC.

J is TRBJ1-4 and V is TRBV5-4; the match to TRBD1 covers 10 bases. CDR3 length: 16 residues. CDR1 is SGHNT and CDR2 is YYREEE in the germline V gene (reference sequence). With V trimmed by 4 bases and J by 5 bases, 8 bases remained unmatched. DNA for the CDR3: TGTGCCAGCAGCCAGGGACAGGGGTCCCTAAATGAAAAACTGTTTTTT. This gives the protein CASSQGQGSLNEKLFF.

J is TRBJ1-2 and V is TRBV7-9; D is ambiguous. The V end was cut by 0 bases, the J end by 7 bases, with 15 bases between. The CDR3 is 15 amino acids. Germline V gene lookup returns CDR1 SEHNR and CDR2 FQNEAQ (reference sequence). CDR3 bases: TGTGCCAGCAGCTTAGCCCCAATCAGCGGAATTGGCTACACCTTC. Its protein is CASSLAPISGIGYTF.

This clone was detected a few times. The CDR3 bases are TGTGCCAGCAGTCCTGGGACTAGCGGGGGGGCAGATGAGCAGTTCTTC. It translates to CASSPGTSGGADEQFF. V gene TRBV6-4 combines with J gene TRBJ2-1, with 16 nucleotides matching TRBD2. CDR1 is MRHNA, CDR2 SNTAGT, per germline. The trim removed 5 bases at V and 8 bases at J, leaving 6 bases unmatched. The CDR3 sequence is 16 residues long.

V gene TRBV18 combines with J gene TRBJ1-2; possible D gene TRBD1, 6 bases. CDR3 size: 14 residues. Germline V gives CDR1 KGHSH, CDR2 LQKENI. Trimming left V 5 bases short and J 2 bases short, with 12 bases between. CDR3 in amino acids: CASSGTTPNYGYTF. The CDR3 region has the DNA TGTGCCAGCTCAGGGACAACTCCGAACTATGGCTACACCTTC.

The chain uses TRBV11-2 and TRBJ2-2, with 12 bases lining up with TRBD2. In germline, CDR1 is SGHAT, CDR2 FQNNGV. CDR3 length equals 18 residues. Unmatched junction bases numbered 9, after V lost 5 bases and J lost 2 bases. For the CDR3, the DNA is TGTGCCAGCAGCATTCGGACTAGCGGGGATTCCAACACCGGGGAGCTGTTTTTT. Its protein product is CASSIRTSGDSNTGELFF.

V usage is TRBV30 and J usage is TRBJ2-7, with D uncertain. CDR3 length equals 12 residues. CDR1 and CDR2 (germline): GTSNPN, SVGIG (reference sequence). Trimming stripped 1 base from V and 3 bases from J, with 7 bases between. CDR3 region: CAWSDAFYEQYF. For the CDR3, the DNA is TGTGCCTGGAGTGACGCCTTCTACGAGCAGTACTTC.

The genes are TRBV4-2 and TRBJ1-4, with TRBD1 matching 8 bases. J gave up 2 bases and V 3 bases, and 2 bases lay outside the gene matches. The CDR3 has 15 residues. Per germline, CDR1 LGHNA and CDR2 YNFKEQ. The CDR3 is CASSHGTGTNEKLFF. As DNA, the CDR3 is TGTGCCAGCAGCCACGGGACAGGCACTAATGAAAAACTGTTTTTT.

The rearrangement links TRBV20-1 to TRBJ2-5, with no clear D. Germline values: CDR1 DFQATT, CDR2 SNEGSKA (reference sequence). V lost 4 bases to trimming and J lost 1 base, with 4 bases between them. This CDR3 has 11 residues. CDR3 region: CSATAQETQYF. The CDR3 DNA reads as TGCAGTGCTACAGCCCAAGAGACCCAGTACTTC.

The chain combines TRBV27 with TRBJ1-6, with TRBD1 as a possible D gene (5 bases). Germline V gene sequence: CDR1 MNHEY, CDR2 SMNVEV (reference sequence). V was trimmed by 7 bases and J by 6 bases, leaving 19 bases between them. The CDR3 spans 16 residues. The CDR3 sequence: CASTSQAGRVNSPLHF. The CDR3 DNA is TGTGCCAGCACATCTCAAGCAGGGAGGGTTAATTCACCCCTCCACTTT.

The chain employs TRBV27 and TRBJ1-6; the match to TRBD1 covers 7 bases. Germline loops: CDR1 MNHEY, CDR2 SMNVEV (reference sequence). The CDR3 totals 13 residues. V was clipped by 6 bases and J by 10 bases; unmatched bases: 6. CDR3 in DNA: TGTGCCAGCAGAGAGACAGGGCGCTCACCCCTCCACTTT. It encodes CASRETGRSPLHF.

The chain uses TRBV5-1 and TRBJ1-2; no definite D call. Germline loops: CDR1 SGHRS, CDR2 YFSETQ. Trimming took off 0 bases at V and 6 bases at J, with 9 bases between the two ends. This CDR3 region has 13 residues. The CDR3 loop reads CASSLEALDGYTF. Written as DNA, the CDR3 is TGCGCCAGCAGCTTGGAGGCCTTAGATGGCTACACCTTC.

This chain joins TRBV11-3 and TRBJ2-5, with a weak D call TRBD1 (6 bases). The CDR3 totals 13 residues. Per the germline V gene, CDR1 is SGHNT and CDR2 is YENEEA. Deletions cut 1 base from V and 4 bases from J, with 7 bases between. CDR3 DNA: TGTGCCAGCAGCTTAGTGGACAGAGAGACCCAGTACTTC. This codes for CASSLVDRETQYF.

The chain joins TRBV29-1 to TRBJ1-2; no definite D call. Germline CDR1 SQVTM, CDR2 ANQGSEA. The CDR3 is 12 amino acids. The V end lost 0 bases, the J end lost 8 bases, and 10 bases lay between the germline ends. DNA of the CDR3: TGCAGCGTTGAAGATAAGCCCTTCGGCTACACCTTC. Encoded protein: CSVEDKPFGYTF.

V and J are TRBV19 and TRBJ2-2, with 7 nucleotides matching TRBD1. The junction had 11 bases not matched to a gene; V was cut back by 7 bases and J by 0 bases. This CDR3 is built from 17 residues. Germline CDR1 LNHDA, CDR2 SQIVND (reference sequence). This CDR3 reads CASNFRDRPANTGELFF. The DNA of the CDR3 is TGTGCCAGTAATTTCCGGGACAGACCTGCGAACACCGGGGAGCTGTTTTTT. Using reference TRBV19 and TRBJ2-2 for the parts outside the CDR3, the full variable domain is DGGITQSPKYLFRKEGQNVTLSCEQNLNHDAMYWYRQDPGQGLRLIYYSQIVNDFQKGDIAEGYSVSREKKESFPLTVTSAQKNPTAFYLCASNFRDRPANTGELFFGEGSRLTVL.

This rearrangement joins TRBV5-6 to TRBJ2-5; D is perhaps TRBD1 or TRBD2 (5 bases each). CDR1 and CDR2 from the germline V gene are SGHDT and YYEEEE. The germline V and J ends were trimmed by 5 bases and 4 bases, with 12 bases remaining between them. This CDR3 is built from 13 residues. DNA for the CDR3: TGTGCCAGCAGTATATCAGGGAGAGAGACCCAGTACTTC. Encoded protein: CASSISGRETQYF.